A single sample gave rise to the 19 T cell receptor beta chains below, sequenced in a study of beta chain features in type 1 diabetes. Study-wide results and caveats: Type 1 diabetes patients showed a moderate but significant shortening of TCRB CDR3s in all four CD4+ subsets.

These TCRs' antigens remain unknown. The authors reverse transcribed all of the isolated RNA, so sequencing captured expressed TCRB transcripts. Some clones are missing from TCRdb's copy, which holds only in-frame ones; the method was immunoSEQ multiplex PCR. The repertoire holds 250,000 to 300,000 clones, roughly 25% seen once, with roughly 0.011% in the top ten. Sequencing used naive CD4+ T cells from blood. The receptors come from a woman aged 25 to 39 with type 1 diabetes.

This clone was observed a few times. This chain links TRBV29-1 with TRBJ2-7, with D maybe TRBD2 (6 bases). The germline gives CDR1 SQVTM, CDR2 ANQGSEA. The CDR3 is 14 residues long. Trimming removed 4 bases at V and 1 base at J, with 14 bases between. The DNA of the CDR3 is TGCAGCGTTGGGGGCAGGGAGGTTTCCTACGAGCAGTACTTC. Amino acid sequence: CSVGGREVSYEQYF.

V gene TRBV29-1 combines with J gene TRBJ1-2; D is unclear. V was clipped by 7 bases and J by 7 bases, with 22 bases between them. Germline V CDR1 and CDR2: SQVTM, ANQGSEA. The CDR3 spans 14 residues. The CDR3 is CSGLSHGGEVGYTF. In DNA, the CDR3 is TGCAGCGGCTTGTCACACGGCGGGGAGGTTGGCTACACCTTC.

This rearrangement joins TRBV7-3 to TRBJ2-1; D possibly corresponds to TRBD1 (5 bases). The CDR3 covers 15 residues. The germline V gene encodes CDR1 SGHTA and CDR2 FQGTGA. V gave up 0 bases and J gave up 8 bases, with 14 bases separating them. The CDR3 nucleotides are TGTGCCAGCAGCTTAACGGGTGGGGCGGCACATGAGCAGTTCTTC. Amino acid sequence: CASSLTGGAAHEQFF.

This clone was detected only a few times. The chain links TRBV18 to TRBJ2-5, with 9 bases identical to TRBD1. The CDR3 is 15 amino acids. Losses at the gene ends were 2 bases for V and 5 bases for J; bases not matched to a gene: 6. CDR1 is KGHSH and CDR2 is LQKENI in the germline V gene. CDR3 coding DNA: TGTGCCAGCTCACCAGGACAGGGGCGGAGTGAGACCCAGTACTTC. Protein product: CASSPGQGRSETQYF.

The rearrangement links TRBV5-4 to TRBJ2-2; D gene uncertain. The CDR3 runs 14 residues. The germline V gene has CDR1 SGHNT and CDR2 YYREEE (reference sequence). Trimming took off 1 base at V and 3 bases at J, with 7 bases between the two ends. CDR3: CASSLSPDTGELFF. CDR3 coding DNA: TGTGCCAGCAGCTTGTCCCCCGACACCGGGGAGCTGTTTTTT.

The chain employs TRBV5-1 and TRBJ1-5, with 7 bases that match TRBD1. The germline V gene encodes CDR1 SGHRS and CDR2 YFSETQ. Trimming at V came to 2 bases and at J to 5 bases, leaving 7 bases not matched to a gene. CDR3 length equals 15 residues. CDR3: CASSLGDSRDQPQHF. The CDR3 bases are TGCGCCAGCAGCTTAGGGGACAGCCGAGATCAGCCCCAGCATTTT.

The chain couples TRBV7-9 to TRBJ1-5; D gene uncertain. Trimming removed 1 base from V and 7 bases from J, with 8 bases in between. This CDR3 is built from 13 residues. The germline gives CDR1 SEHNR, CDR2 FQNEAQ (reference sequence). CDR3 nucleotides: TGTGCCAGCAGCTTAGTGGCAGAACAGCCCCAGCATTTT. Protein sequence: CASSLVAEQPQHF.

Details on this clone: Mismatch with germline at one junction end may stem from a read error. J is TRBJ2-1 and V is TRBV7-7, with 7 bases matching TRBD2. The CDR3 loop spans 16 amino acids. Germline assignment: CDR1 SSHAT and CDR2 FNYEAQ (reference sequence). The CDR3 sequence: CASSLGSSGRYNEQFF. CDR3 bases: TGTGCTAGCAGCTTAGGATCTAGCGGAAGATACAATGAGCAGTTCTTC.

There are a few counts of this clone. The chain couples TRBV29-1 to TRBJ2-5; possible D gene TRBD1, 6 bases. The V end was cut by 6 bases, the J end by 5 bases, with 25 bases between. The CDR3 sequence is 16 residues long. The germline V gene encodes CDR1 SQVTM and CDR2 ANQGSEA. This chain's CDR3 is CSVGPNLSGASETQYF. DNA of the CDR3: TGCAGCGTCGGGCCTAACCTCTCAGGGGCTTCGGAGACCCAGTACTTC.

This chain joins TRBV5-1 and TRBJ2-1; perhaps TRBD2 as D (5 bases). Germline CDR1 is SGHRS and CDR2 is YFSETQ. The V end lost 0 bases, the J end lost 10 bases, and 17 bases lay between the germline ends. The CDR3 length is 15 residues. The CDR3 bases are TGCGCCAGCAGCTTGGGAGCGGAGCCCGGGTGGGAGCAGTTCTTC. This encodes CASSLGAEPGWEQFF.

The CDR3 sequence is CASSYSSSGRLNEQFF. CDR3 DNA sequence: TGTGCCAGCAGTTACTCGAGTAGCGGGAGGTTGAATGAGCAGTTCTTC. The rearrangement uses TRBV6-6 and TRBJ2-1; 10 bases agree with TRBD2. The CDR3 runs to 16 residues. From germline, CDR1 is MNHNY and CDR2 SVGAGI (reference sequence). V trimming: 0 bases; J trimming: 7 bases; junction bases outside the gene matches: 6.

This clone came up a few times. The chain uses TRBV2 and TRBJ1-5; the D gene is possibly TRBD1 (5 bases). The V gene lost 6 bases and the J gene lost 3 bases, with 12 bases spanning the gap. Per germline, CDR1 SNHLY and CDR2 FYNNEI. The CDR3 is 14 residues long. CDR3 sequence: CASSLRQTNQPQHF. The CDR3 DNA reads as TGTGCCAGCAGCCTTAGACAGACCAATCAGCCCCAGCATTTT.

This clone was recorded a few times. This chain links TRBV6-5 with TRBJ1-4; 9 positions agree with TRBD1. Germline lookup yields CDR1 MNHEY and CDR2 SVGAGI. The CDR3 runs 14 residues. J lost 5 bases, V lost 8 bases, and 6 bases had no gene match. CDR3 DNA: TGTGCCAGCCGAACCGGGACAGGGAATGAAAAACTGTTTTTT. Its protein is CASRTGTGNEKLFF.

V gene TRBV2 combines with J gene TRBJ2-3; D is perhaps TRBD1 (5 bases). Trimming took 6 bases from V and 2 from J, leaving 6 bases between them. Germline assignment: CDR1 SNHLY and CDR2 FYNNEI. The CDR3 totals 12 residues. The CDR3 reads CASRTDTDTQYF. CDR3 in DNA: TGTGCCAGCAGGACAGACACAGATACGCAGTATTTT.

This clone was seen more than once but under ten times. The chain links TRBV28 to TRBJ2-2; 8 bases map to TRBD2. This CDR3 comprises 15 residues. CDR1 MDHEN and CDR2 SYDVKM come from the germline V gene. Unmatched junction bases numbered 9, after V lost 6 bases and J lost 6 bases. The CDR3 bases are TGTGCCAGCAGAACGCCCGGGAGGGTGTCCGGGGAGCTGTTTTTT. Translating gives CASRTPGRVSGELFF. The whole variable domain, remainder taken from reference TRBV28 and TRBJ2-2, is DVKVTQSSRYLVKRTGEKVFLECVQDMDHENMFWYRQDPGLGLRLIYFSYDVKMKEKGDIPEGYSVSREKKERFSLILESASTNQTSMYLCASRTPGRVSGELFFGEGSRLTVL.

The chain uses TRBV18 and TRBJ2-7; TRBD2 might be the D (5 bases). CDR3 size: 12 residues. V was trimmed by 1 base and J by 4 bases, leaving 5 bases between them. The germline V gene encodes CDR1 KGHSH and CDR2 LQKENI. The DNA of the CDR3 is TGTGCCAGCTCACCACGGGAGTACGAGCAGTACTTC. Translating it yields CASSPREYEQYF.

The chain recombines TRBV6-1 with TRBJ2-1, with TRBD2 matching 9 bases. This CDR3 region has 12 residues. V trimming: 6 bases; J trimming: 15 bases; junction bases outside the gene matches: 9. Germline values: CDR1 MNHNS, CDR2 SASEGT. The CDR3 DNA follows: TGTGCCAGCAGGGTGACTAGCGGAGGGGGGTTCTTC. This gives the protein CASRVTSGGGFF.

This clone was found a few times. V is TRBV30 and J is TRBJ1-1; tentative D call: TRBD1 (6 bases). The germline CDR1 and CDR2 sequences are GTSNPN and SVGIG (reference sequence). This CDR3 comprises 13 residues. Trimming took off 7 bases at V and 1 base at J, with 13 bases between the two ends. The CDR3 DNA reads TGTGCCTCCCAGGGGCAGCAGAACACTGAAGCTTTCTTT. It codes for CASQGQQNTEAFF. Together with reference TRBV30 and TRBJ1-1, the CDR3 gives the full variable domain: SQTIHQWPATLVQPVGSPLSLECTVEGTSNPNLYWYRQAAGRGLQLLFYSVGIGQISSEVPQNLSASRPQDRQFILSSKKLLLSDSGFYLCASQGQQNTEAFFGQGTRLTVV.

This clone has only a few counts. This sample includes further DNA sequences coding for the same CDR3. The J gene is TRBJ2-3, the V gene TRBV2, with 8 nucleotides matching TRBD2. This CDR3 spans 13 amino acids. Germline values: CDR1 SNHLY, CDR2 FYNNEI. After removal of 3 bases from V and 5 bases from J, the junction contained 1 base not matched to a gene. CDR3 in amino acids: CASSELAGDTQYF. As DNA, the CDR3 is TGTGCCAGCAGTGAGCTAGCGGGAGATACGCAGTATTTT.